The rows below give T cell receptor beta chains drawn from one sample of a study of early T cells in non-severe SARS-CoV-2 infection. MiXCR, applied by TCRdb to the 5' RACE reads, yields one record per CDR3 protein. The sample includes 98,000 or so distinct CDR3 sequences, approximately 12% of them seen just once. Sequences were derived from whole blood, sampled at baseline. The source is an adult who was a healthcare worker with PCR-confirmed SARS-CoV-2 infection or an uninfected control (not recorded which). CDR3s include the opening cysteine and the closing phenylalanine or tryptophan. A D gene is named only where the DNA matches it firmly. Clone size, where shown, is once, few, many, or a class for clones that have expanded.

D: .
size: many
J: TRBJ1-5
V: TRBV7-8
length: 15
CDR3: CASSPREGTNQPQHF
DNA: TGTGCCAGCAGCCCTAGGGAGGGTACCAATCAGCCCCAGCATTTT

D: TRBD2
size: .
J: TRBJ2-3
V: TRBV20-1
length: 15
CDR3: CSAPGTSGRKDTQYF
DNA: TGCAGTGCTCCCGGGACTAGCGGGAGGAAAGATACGCAGTATTTT

D: .
size: many
J: TRBJ1-4
V: TRBV4-1
length: 12
CDR3: CASSQEQGKLFF
DNA: TGCGCCAGCAGCCAAGAACAGGGAAAACTGTTTTTT

D: .
size: many
J: TRBJ2-7
V: TRBV7-2
length: 13
CDR3: CASSPGPSYEQYF
DNA: TGTGCCAGCAGCCCGGGACCTTCTTACGAGCAGTACTTC

D: .
size: .
J: TRBJ1-1
V: TRBV7-8
length: 14
CDR3: CASSPRERRTEAFF
DNA: TGTGCCAGCAGCCCCCGTGAGAGGAGAACTGAAGCTTTCTTT

D: TRBD1
size: many
J: TRBJ1-1
V: TRBV6-1
length: 15
CDR3: CASSTRTGANTEAFF
DNA: TGTGCCAGCAGTACCCGGACAGGGGCGAACACTGAAGCTTTCTTT

D: .
size: .
J: TRBJ2-3
V: TRBV5-1
length: 13
CDR3: CASSLFWADTQYF
DNA: TGCGCCAGCAGCTTGTTCTGGGCAGATACGCAGTATTTT

D: .
size: many
J: TRBJ2-7
V: TRBV12-3/TRBV12-4
length: 13
CDR3: CASRPGKSYEQYF
DNA: TGTGCCAGCAGACCCGGCAAATCCTACGAGCAGTACTTC

D: .
size: .
J: TRBJ2-5
V: TRBV18
length: 13
CDR3: CASSPALEETQYF
DNA: TGTGCCAGCTCACCAGCACTAGAAGAGACCCAGTACTTC

D: TRBD1
size: .
J: TRBJ1-1
V: TRBV10-1
length: 15
CDR3: CASTNRGLWNTEAFF
DNA: TGCGCCAGCACCAACAGGGGGCTGTGGAACACTGAAGCTTTCTTT

D: .
size: .
J: TRBJ2-5
V: TRBV7-2
length: 12
CDR3: CASNFRGETQYF
DNA: TGTGCCAGCAACTTCCGGGGAGAGACCCAGTACTTC

D: TRBD1
size: many
J: TRBJ1-5
V: TRBV20-1
length: 12
CDR3: CSAQGGNQPQHF
DNA: TGCAGTGCACAGGGGGGCAATCAGCCCCAGCATTTT

D: TRBD2
size: few
J: TRBJ2-1
V: TRBV2
length: 15
CDR3: CATSAPLAGYNEQFF
DNA: TGTGCCACCTCAGCCCCACTAGCGGGGTACAATGAGCAGTTCTTC

D: TRBD1
size: .
J: TRBJ1-4
V: TRBV2
length: 15
CDR3: CASSPRRQGGEKLFF
DNA: TGTGCCAGCAGTCCACGTAGACAGGGGGGTGAAAAACTGTTTTTT

D: .
size: few
J: TRBJ2-3
V: TRBV12-3/TRBV12-4
length: 15
CDR3: CASSLIRRRPDTQYF
DNA: TGTGCCAGCAGTTTAATCCGACGGAGGCCAGATACGCAGTATTTT

D: .
size: few
J: TRBJ2-7
V: TRBV21-1
length: 12
CDR3: CASSPSLSEQYF
DNA: TGTGCCAGCAGCCCCTCTCTTAGCGAGCAGTACTTC

D: .
size: few
J: TRBJ2-7
V: TRBV29-1
length: 13
CDR3: CSAGLRLNYEQYF
DNA: TGCAGCGCCGGCTTGAGGCTGAACTACGAGCAGTACTTC

D: .
size: few
J: TRBJ1-1
V: TRBV2
length: 14
CDR3: CASSEGAPTMEAFF
DNA: TGTGCCAGCAGTGAAGGGGCTCCCACCATGGAAGCTTTCTTT

D: .
size: few
J: TRBJ1-2
V: TRBV2
length: 13
CDR3: CASRDTGSNGYTF
DNA: TGTGCCAGCCGAGACACAGGGAGTAATGGCTACACCTTC

D: .
size: .
J: TRBJ2-7
V: TRBV20-1
length: 12
CDR3: CSARDTAYEQYF
DNA: TGCAGTGCTAGAGATACCGCCTACGAGCAGTACTTC

D: .
size: many
J: TRBJ2-1
V: TRBV25-1
length: 11
CDR3: CASSELSEQFF
DNA: TGTGCCAGCAGTGAACTCTCCGAGCAGTTCTTC

D: TRBD2
size: many
J: TRBJ2-5
V: TRBV24-1
length: 15
CDR3: CATSDPRGDGETQYF
DNA: TGTGCCACCAGTGATCCGCGGGGGGATGGAGAGACCCAGTACTTC

D: TRBD2
size: .
J: TRBJ2-1
V: TRBV7-9
length: 16
CDR3: CASTVRLAALGNEQFF
DNA: TGTGCCAGCACCGTCAGACTAGCGGCCCTGGGGAATGAGCAGTTCTTC

D: .
size: .
J: TRBJ1-3
V: TRBV12-3/TRBV12-4
length: 12
CDR3: CASSFGNLGIYF
DNA: TGTGCCAGCAGTTTTGGCAATTTGGGCATATATTTT

D: TRBD2
size: .
J: TRBJ2-7
V: TRBV2
length: 14
CDR3: CASSLSGRGYEQYF
DNA: TGTGCCAGCAGTCTAAGCGGGAGAGGTTACGAGCAGTACTTC

D: TRBD2
size: many
J: TRBJ2-1
V: TRBV27
length: 19
CDR3: CASSLRAERGTTSYNEQFF
DNA: TGTGCCAGCAGTTTACGGGCGGAGCGGGGGACTACCTCCTACAATGAGCAGTTCTTC

D: .
size: many
J: TRBJ2-4
V: TRBV25-1
length: 14
CDR3: CASSDAARENIQYF
DNA: TGTGCCAGCAGTGATGCGGCCAGGGAAAACATTCAGTACTTC

D: .
size: few
J: TRBJ2-4
V: TRBV20-1
length: 14
CDR3: CSATSYETKNIQYF
DNA: TGCAGTGCTACAAGTTACGAAACCAAAAACATTCAGTACTTC